Given below is one T cell receptor (beta chain) in context. This sample is drawn from a study of blood T cell repertoires in COVID-19. Study summary: From the United States, Italy and Spain came samples of acute and convalescent COVID-19. T cells, B-cell-depleted T cells, or PBMCs supplied cDNA or gDNA.

Authors' data handling: Estimates of nucleated cell counts were drawn from the amplification of reference gene primers. Clones were read by immunoSEQ multiplex PCR, and TCRdb kept only the in-frame ones, dropping some. That table supplies the V and J calls and clone size; D and trimming were determined from the DNA. Of approximately 120,000 clones listed, 75% to 90% are singletons. The length of the CDR3 is 17 residues. V dropped 3 bases and J dropped 9; count of bases not matched to a gene: 12. Germline V gives CDR1 KGHSH, CDR2 LQKENI. The J gene is TRBJ1-6, the V gene TRBV18; 9 bases are shared with TRBD1. Sequenced input: peripheral blood. The sequence was obtained from a woman between 45 and 60 years old with acute or convalescent COVID-19. For the CDR3, the DNA is TGTGCCAGCTCACCCAACGTACAGGGGGCGGCAAGTTCACCCCTCCACTTT. Amino acid sequence: CASSPNVQGAASSPLHF. The variable domain in full, completed from reference TRBV18 and TRBJ1-6, reads NAGVMQNPRHLVRRRGQEARLRCSPMKGHSHVYWYRQLPEEGLKFMVYLQKENIIDESGMPKERFSAEFPKEGPSILRIQQVVRGDSAAYFCASSPNVQGAASSPLHFGNGTRLTVT.